Listed here are 28 T cell receptor beta chains from one sample, sequenced in a study of blood T cell repertoires in COVID-19. Measured with immunoSEQ multiplex PCR; TCRdb has only the in-frame clones, and not every one. Of 220,000 or so clones in the sample, 75% to 90% are singletons; the top ten hold roughly 8.2%. Input material: peripheral blood. The receptors come from a woman older than 75 with COVID-19, enrolled during active disease.

V usage is TRBV5-1 and J usage is TRBJ2-3; weak D call: TRBD1 (5 bases). V shed 0 bases and J shed 0 bases, with 8 bases lying between them. The CDR3 covers 15 residues. Germline V lookup: CDR1 SGHRS, CDR2 YFSETQ. The CDR3 region is CASSLGQSSTDTQYF. CDR3 in DNA: TGCGCCAGCAGCTTGGGACAGTCTAGCACAGATACGCAGTATTTT. Looking up the rest from reference TRBV5-1 and TRBJ2-3 gives the full variable domain: KAGVTQTPRYLIKTRGQQVTLSCSPISGHRSVSWYQQTPGQGLQFLFEYFSETQRNKGNFPGRFSGRQFSNSRSEMNVSTLELGDSALYLCASSLGQSSTDTQYFGPGTRLTVL.

The chain joins TRBV5-6 to TRBJ2-5; TRBD1 aligns across 7 bases. V lost 1 base to trimming and J lost 5 bases; unmatched junction nucleotides: 5. There are 14 residues in the CDR3. CDR1 and CDR2 (germline): SGHDT, YYEEEE. The CDR3 nucleotides are TGTGCCAGCAGCTTGAGACAGGGCGGCGAGACCCAGTACTTC. This codes for CASSLRQGGETQYF.

This chain links TRBV2 with TRBJ1-5; a possible D gene is TRBD1 (6 bases). Germline V gives CDR1 SNHLY, CDR2 FYNNEI. The CDR3 length is 15 residues. The V end lost 1 base, the J end lost 7 bases, and 14 bases lay between the germline ends. The CDR3 protein is CASSEEQQGFQPQHF. Written as DNA, the CDR3 is TGTGCCAGCAGTGAAGAGCAACAGGGATTCCAGCCCCAGCATTTT.

This clone occurred many times. The genes are TRBV7-6 and TRBJ1-4; D may be TRBD1 (5 bases). CDR3 length: 16 residues. Looked up from germline, CDR1 is SGHVS and CDR2 is FNYEAQ. Trimming left V 5 bases short and J 3 bases short, with 16 bases between. The CDR3 loop reads CASSLIRGGANEKLFF. As DNA, the CDR3 is TGTGCCAGCAGCCTGATCCGGGGAGGGGCTAATGAAAAACTGTTTTTT.

This clone showed up just once. The rearrangement uses TRBV6-4 and TRBJ1-3, with D uncertain. The germline CDR1 and CDR2 sequences are MRHNA and SNTAGT. The CDR3 is 11 residues long. Trimming pared 10 bases from V and 8 bases from J, leaving 12 bases between. The CDR3 DNA follows: TGTGCCACTCAAACCGGGGACACCATATATTTT. Protein sequence: CATQTGDTIYF.

The table lists this clone with a few counts. The chain couples TRBV6-2 or TRBV6-3 to TRBJ1-1, with 10 bases identical to TRBD1. The germline CDR1 and CDR2 sequences are MNHEY and SVGEGT. The V segment lost 3 bases and the J segment 3 bases; nucleotides outside the gene matches: 10. CDR3 length: 17 residues. The CDR3 sequence: CASSYMGQGKSDTEAFF. The CDR3 DNA is TGTGCCAGCAGTTATATGGGACAGGGGAAATCCGACACTGAAGCTTTCTTT.

This chain uses TRBV5-4 with TRBJ1-4, with 7 bases matching TRBD1. Trimming removed 4 bases from V and 7 bases from J; junction bases left unmatched: 10. The CDR3 is 15 residues long. Germline V gene lookup returns CDR1 SGHNT and CDR2 YYREEE (reference sequence). Here the CDR3 reads CASSLQGTEVEKLFF. CDR3 DNA sequence: TGTGCCAGCAGCCTCCAAGGGACAGAAGTTGAAAAACTGTTTTTT.

CDR3 loop: CASSIRWTEAFF. In DNA, the CDR3 is TGTGCCAGCAGTATCCGGTGGACTGAAGCTTTCTTT. The chain joins TRBV6-5 to TRBJ1-1; D call uncertain. Per the germline V gene, CDR1 is MNHEY and CDR2 is SVGAGI. Trimming removed 5 bases from V and 5 bases from J, with 9 bases in between. The CDR3 length is 12 residues.

The gene calls are TRBV3-1 (or the pseudogene TRBV3-2) and TRBJ1-6, with 9 bases matching TRBD1. V was clipped by 1 base and J by 8 bases; unmatched bases: 6. CDR3 length equals 16 residues. Germline CDR1 reads LGHDT; CDR2 reads YNNKEL (reference sequence). The CDR3 sequence: CASSQAGQGNHSPLHF. The CDR3 nucleotides read TGTGCCAGCAGCCAAGCTGGACAGGGGAATCATTCACCCCTCCACTTT.

This clone has more than one count but fewer than ten. The chain has TRBV24-1 and TRBJ1-5; D unclear. Germline V gene lookup returns CDR1 KGHDR and CDR2 SFDVKD. The CDR3 has 14 residues. V was cut by 6 bases and J by 5 bases, with 13 bases left in between. Here the CDR3 reads CATSHGLNYQPQHF. The CDR3 DNA is TGTGCCACCAGTCATGGACTCAATTATCAGCCCCAGCATTTT.

This chain connects TRBV4-2 to TRBJ2-5; the D gene is possibly TRBD1 (5 bases). In germline, CDR1 is LGHNA, CDR2 YNFKEQ. The germline V and J ends were trimmed by 0 bases and 5 bases, with 10 bases remaining between them. This CDR3 is built from 14 residues. CDR3 nucleotides: TGTGCCAGCAGCCAAGATCAAGGGGTTGAGACCCAGTACTTC. Encoded protein: CASSQDQGVETQYF.

This rearrangement joins TRBV7-2 to TRBJ2-4; 13 bases agree with TRBD2. Germline assignment: CDR1 SGHTA and CDR2 FQGNSA. The CDR3 totals 18 residues. J was trimmed by 3 bases and V by 5 bases; bases with no gene match: 10. The chain's CDR3 is CASSPGTSGVGGKNIQYF. The CDR3 DNA follows: TGTGCCAGCAGCCCTGGGACTAGCGGGGTCGGCGGCAAAAACATTCAGTACTTC.

The chain links TRBV28 to TRBJ1-6; no reliable D call. Per the germline V gene, CDR1 is MDHEN and CDR2 is SYDVKM. The V end was cut by 7 bases, the J end by 2 bases, with 6 bases between. The CDR3 is 13 amino acids. Here the CDR3 DNA reads TGTGCCAGCAACGGAGCCTATAATTCACCCCTCCACTTT. Its translation is CASNGAYNSPLHF.

V is TRBV5-1 and J is TRBJ2-3; 11 bases match TRBD2. CDR1 SGHRS and CDR2 YFSETQ come from the germline V gene. The CDR3 consists of 16 residues. The junction had 6 bases not matched to a gene; V was cut back by 4 bases and J by 2 bases. CDR3 residues: CASSPTSGGATDTQYF. In DNA form, the CDR3 reads TGCGCCAGCAGCCCAACTAGCGGGGGAGCCACAGATACGCAGTATTTT.

With respect to this clone: This sample also contains other DNA sequences that code for the same CDR3. The V and J genes are TRBV5-1 and TRBJ1-6, with D possibly matching TRBD1 (5 bases). This CDR3 has 15 residues. Germline V gene lookup returns CDR1 SGHRS and CDR2 YFSETQ. Trimming pared 2 bases from V and 8 bases from J, leaving 14 bases between. For the CDR3, the DNA is TGCGCCAGCAGCTTAATGGGTACAGGAGATTCACCCCTCCACTTT. Its protein product is CASSLMGTGDSPLHF. Filled out from reference TRBV5-1 and TRBJ1-6, the complete variable domain reads KAGVTQTPRYLIKTRGQQVTLSCSPISGHRSVSWYQQTPGQGLQFLFEYFSETQRNKGNFPGRFSGRQFSNSRSEMNVSTLELGDSALYLCASSLMGTGDSPLHFGNGTRLTVT.

About this clone itself: One end of the junction varies from germline; a read error may be responsible. V gene TRBV28 combines with J gene TRBJ1-2; 8 bases line up with TRBD1. The CDR3 contains 11 residues. Germline assignment: CDR1 MDHEN and CDR2 SYDVKM. CDR3: CASSTGDRSSF. CDR3 sequence (DNA): TGTGCCAGCAGTACAGGGGACAGGTCCAGCTTC.

This chain connects TRBV28 to TRBJ1-2; D is possibly TRBD1 (5 bases). This CDR3 contains 14 residues. With 2 bases removed from V and 4 bases from J, the gap between germline ends came to 11 bases. Germline CDR1 and CDR2: MDHEN and SYDVKM. In DNA, the CDR3 is TGTGCCAGCAGTTTAATGGGGCCCGTCTATGGCTACACCTTC. Translating gives CASSLMGPVYGYTF.

The chain uses TRBV29-1 and TRBJ2-2; D possibly corresponds to TRBD1 (6 bases). The V gene's germline CDR1 is SQVTM and CDR2 ANQGSEA. Trimming stripped 6 bases from V and 1 base from J, with 9 bases between. This CDR3 region has 13 residues. CDR3: CSVGHMNTGELFF. For the CDR3, the DNA is TGCAGCGTGGGACATATGAACACCGGGGAGCTGTTTTTT.

The chain joins TRBV29-1 to TRBJ2-5; 9 bases line up with TRBD1. The CDR3 is made up of 13 amino acids. Trimming took 7 bases from V and 2 from J; bases not matched to a gene: 5. The germline CDR1 and CDR2 sequences are SQVTM and ANQGSEA. CDR3 loop: CSANRGLQETQYF. CDR3 DNA: TGCAGCGCTAACAGGGGGCTGCAAGAGACCCAGTACTTC.

The CDR3: CASSYVAGGRSEQYF. The CDR3 DNA sequence: TGTGCCAGCAGCTACGTAGCGGGAGGACGTTCCGAGCAGTACTTC. The chain carries TRBV7-6 and TRBJ2-7; 10 bases agree with TRBD2. Trimming took 4 bases from V and 6 from J; bases not matched to a gene: 9. The germline CDR1 and CDR2 sequences are SGHVS and FNYEAQ. The CDR3 loop spans 15 amino acids.

V and J are TRBV27 and TRBJ1-5; 7 bases line up with TRBD1. The CDR3 is 13 amino acids. The V segment lost 6 bases and the J segment 7 bases; nucleotides outside the gene matches: 6. The germline gives CDR1 MNHEY, CDR2 SMNVEV (reference sequence). CDR3 sequence (DNA): TGTGCCAGCAGACCAGACAGGGCCCAGCCCCAGCATTTT. It encodes CASRPDRAQPQHF.

This sequence joins TRBV19 and TRBJ1-2; 7 bases are shared with TRBD1. The CDR3 has 16 residues. The J segment lost 3 bases and the V segment lost 6 bases, leaving 13 bases of the junction unmatched. Germline values: CDR1 LNHDA, CDR2 SQIVND (reference sequence). The CDR3 sequence is CASRPIRQGADYGYTF. CDR3 sequence (DNA): TGTGCCAGTAGGCCTATCCGACAGGGTGCGGACTATGGCTACACCTTC.

This rearrangement joins TRBV6-5 to TRBJ2-1; D is possibly TRBD1 (5 bases). The CDR3 sequence is 11 residues long. Trimming cost V 6 bases and J 11 bases, with 11 bases left between them. Germline assignment: CDR1 MNHEY and CDR2 SVGAGI. The CDR3 loop reads CASRYQGKQFF. Here the CDR3 DNA reads TGTGCCAGCAGGTATCAGGGAAAGCAGTTCTTC.

The genes are TRBV7-2 and TRBJ1-1; D unclear. From germline, CDR1 is SGHTA and CDR2 FQGNSA. The CDR3 is 15 residues long. Deletions cut 0 bases from V and 3 bases from J, with 11 bases between. For the CDR3, the DNA is TGTGCCAGCAGCTTAGCCCCCGGAGAACACACTGAAGCTTTCTTT. This gives the protein CASSLAPGEHTEAFF.

This clone occurred once. The rearrangement joins TRBV24-1 to TRBJ2-5; TRBD1 matches 10 bases. Trimming cost V 9 bases and J 9 bases; bases outside gene matches: 9. In germline, CDR1 is KGHDR, CDR2 SFDVKD. The CDR3 has 13 residues. The CDR3 loop reads CATGTGAVGAQYF. In DNA, the CDR3 is TGTGCCACCGGGACAGGGGCCGTCGGGGCCCAGTACTTC.

This chain uses TRBV6-6 with TRBJ2-3; TRBD2 aligns across 7 bases. The CDR3 runs 16 residues. V was pared by 4 bases and J by 2 bases, with 9 bases of the junction left unmatched. The V gene's germline CDR1 is MNHNY and CDR2 SVGAGI (reference sequence). The CDR3 DNA is TGTGCCAGCAGTTCTCTAGCGGAAGGCCTCACAGATACGCAGTATTTT. It is translated as CASSSLAEGLTDTQYF.

The gene calls are TRBV6-5 and TRBJ1-5, with 8 positions matching TRBD1. This CDR3 is 16 amino acids long. V shed 4 bases, J shed 1 base, and the junction held 6 bases outside the gene matches. Germline CDR1 MNHEY, CDR2 SVGAGI. CDR3 protein: CASSSRTGLSNQPQHF. The CDR3 DNA reads TGTGCCAGCAGTTCCCGGACAGGGTTAAGCAATCAGCCCCAGCATTTT.

V is TRBV29-1 and J is TRBJ1-2, with D unresolved. This CDR3 is built from 12 residues. Trimming removed 2 bases from V and 8 bases from J, with 12 bases in between. CDR1 and CDR2 from the germline V gene are SQVTM and ANQGSEA. The CDR3, as DNA: TGCAGCGTTGAACGGCAGGCCGCCGGCTACACCTTC. Its translation is CSVERQAAGYTF.